Listed here are 26 T cell receptor beta chains from one sample, sequenced in a study of early T cells in non-severe SARS-CoV-2 infection (dated by TCRdb to the early 2020s). Preparation of the library involved 5' RACE. Instrument used: NextSeq 500. TCRdb trimmed the raw reads at Q25, called clones with MiXCR and kept productive beta chains. Here each entry gathers all rows of one CDR3 protein and keeps the most common genes and DNA. The table for this sample lists 75,000 to 80,000 distinct CDR3 sequences; about 11% of them were counted only once. The top ten clonotypes cover around 12% of the sample. This sample comprised whole blood, obtained at baseline. These TCRs come from an adult who was a healthcare worker with PCR-confirmed SARS-CoV-2 infection or an uninfected control (not recorded which).

The chain uses TRBV28 and TRBJ2-7; D possibly corresponds to TRBD2 (6 bases). The CDR3 length is 15 residues. The V gene's germline CDR1 is MDHEN and CDR2 SYDVKM. V was shortened by 2 bases and J by 0 bases, with 11 bases between the two germline ends. The CDR3 coding sequence is TGTGCCAGCAGTTTAGACGGGGGTAACTCCTACGAGCAGTACTTC. Protein sequence: CASSLDGGNSYEQYF.

The chain recombines TRBV5-1 with TRBJ2-3; TRBD2 matches at 14 bases. The germline V gene encodes CDR1 SGHRS and CDR2 YFSETQ. J was trimmed by 0 bases and V by 4 bases; bases with no gene match: 7. The CDR3 totals 18 residues. For the CDR3, the DNA is TGCGCCAGCAGCATCGGACTAGCGGGGGGATCTAGCACAGATACGCAGTATTTT. It codes for CASSIGLAGGSSTDTQYF.

This clonotype was recorded a few times. The rearrangement uses TRBV11-2 and TRBJ1-3; D gene unclear. Germline loops: CDR1 SGHAT, CDR2 FQNNGV. The CDR3 extends over 13 amino acids. Trimming took 1 base from V and 9 from J, leaving 10 bases between them. The CDR3 loop reads CASSLAGAPTIYF. CDR3 bases: TGTGCCAGCAGCTTAGCTGGAGCCCCCACCATATATTTT.

The chain joins TRBV11-2 to TRBJ2-7, with a possible D match to TRBD1 (5 bases). Germline V gene lookup returns CDR1 SGHAT and CDR2 FQNNGV. Trimming removed 5 bases at V and 6 bases at J, with 17 bases between. This CDR3 contains 14 residues. The CDR3 nucleotides read TGTGCCAGCAGCCCCATGGGGCAGTTAACCGAGCAGTACTTC. It specifies CASSPMGQLTEQYF.

The table lists this clonotype with many counts. This chain links TRBV20-1 with TRBJ1-1; D is undetermined. V lost 5 bases and J lost 0, with 13 bases in between. The CDR3 contains 14 residues. Germline lookup yields CDR1 DFQATT and CDR2 SNEGSKA (reference sequence). For the CDR3, the DNA is TGCAGTGCTCCAAGGGCTGGTATGAACACTGAAGCTTTCTTT. Translated, it gives CSAPRAGMNTEAFF.

This clonotype has a handful of counts. The chain employs TRBV5-1 and TRBJ1-6, with D possibly TRBD1 on 5 matching bases. V lost 2 bases to trimming and J lost 3 bases, with 6 bases between them. CDR1 is SGHRS and CDR2 is YFSETQ in the germline V gene. This CDR3 has 14 amino acids. CDR3 nucleotides: TGCGCCAGCAGCTTCAGGGACTATAATTCACCCCTCCACTTT. Translation: CASSFRDYNSPLHF.

The gene calls are TRBV6-5 and TRBJ1-1; a possible D gene is TRBD1 (5 bases). Germline V lookup: CDR1 MNHEY, CDR2 SVGAGI. The V end was cut by 2 bases, the J end by 3 bases, with 7 bases between. The length of the CDR3 is 13 residues. The CDR3 DNA reads TGTGCCAGCAGTTACGGGGGGGACACTGAAGCTTTCTTT. Translation gives CASSYGGDTEAFF.

The chain has TRBV5-6 and TRBJ2-7; the D gene is possibly TRBD1 (6 bases). Trimming took 1 base from V and 2 from J, leaving 10 bases between them. CDR1 is SGHDT and CDR2 is YYEEEE in the germline V gene. The CDR3 has 14 residues. CDR3 bases: TGTGCCAGCAGCTTGTTTCAGGGGACCTACGAGCAGTACTTC. It translates to CASSLFQGTYEQYF.

The chain has TRBV19 and TRBJ1-1; the match to TRBD1 covers 7 bases. The CDR3 runs to 16 residues. Germline CDR1 is LNHDA and CDR2 is SQIVND (reference sequence). V was pared by 5 bases and J by 1 base, with 10 bases of the junction left unmatched. CDR3 DNA: TGTGCCAGTAGTTCCCCCGCAGGGGGGTGGAACACTGAAGCTTTCTTT. Its protein is CASSSPAGGWNTEAFF.

This clonotype was observed many times. This chain links TRBV7-2 with TRBJ1-5; D may be TRBD1 (6 bases). The CDR3 consists of 14 residues. Trimming removed 4 bases at V and 4 bases at J, with 11 bases between. Germline CDR1 and CDR2: SGHTA and FQGNSA. Here the CDR3 DNA reads TGTGCCAGCAGCTCGGACAGACCTAATCAGCCCCAGCATTTT. Protein product: CASSSDRPNQPQHF.

This clonotype was counted a few times. The chain is built from TRBV7-9 and TRBJ1-2; no reliable D call. V lost 5 bases, J lost 0 bases, and 25 bases lay in between. CDR1 is SEHNR, CDR2 FQNEAQ, per germline (reference sequence). The CDR3 totals 19 residues. The DNA of the CDR3 is TGTGCCAGCAGCCTCCCGCGGTCCCCATCCAATTTGGCTAACTATGGCTACACCTTC. Translated, it gives CASSLPRSPSNLANYGYTF.

The chain carries TRBV27 and TRBJ2-3; D unclear. Germline lookup yields CDR1 MNHEY and CDR2 SMNVEV (reference sequence). This CDR3 has 13 amino acids. V was clipped by 0 bases and J by 5 bases, with 6 bases between them. The DNA of the CDR3 is TGTGCCAGCAGTTTATCGGCGAGAGATACGCAGTATTTT. This encodes CASSLSARDTQYF.

Concerning this clonotype itself: A clone one base away is much larger, so this may be a read error. The chain recombines TRBV5-1 with TRBJ1-2; tentative D call: TRBD1 (5 bases). The CDR3 is made up of 15 amino acids. Trimming cost V 1 base and J 9 bases, with 19 bases left between them. Germline V gene sequence: CDR1 SGHRS, CDR2 YFSETQ. The CDR3 spells CASSLPGTDLYSYTF. DNA for the CDR3: TGCGCCAGCAGCTTGCCAGGGACCGACTTGTATAGCTACACCTTC.

This clonotype has a count of ten or more. V is TRBV11-3 and J is TRBJ2-1, with 12 bases lining up with TRBD2. The CDR3 contains 15 residues. Germline V gene lookup returns CDR1 SGHNT and CDR2 YENEEA. The V and J ends lost 2 bases and 5 bases, in that order; junction bases with no gene match: 1. CDR3 in amino acids: CASSLRTSGDNEQFF. Written as DNA, the CDR3 is TGTGCCAGCAGCTTAAGGACTAGCGGGGACAATGAGCAGTTCTTC.

As to this clonotype: This may stem from a read error, because a much larger clone lies one nucleotide away. This chain connects TRBV11-2 to TRBJ1-6; no clear D gene. Germline CDR1 SGHAT, CDR2 FQNNGV. CDR3 length: 14 amino acids. CDR3 sequence (DNA): TGTGCCAGCAGCTTAGGGACGGAGAATTCATCCCTCCACTTT. It translates to CASSLGTENSSLHF.

The chain links TRBV19 to TRBJ2-7; maybe TRBD2 (5 bases). Germline CDR1 and CDR2: LNHDA and SQIVND (reference sequence). The CDR3 spans 15 residues. V shed 3 bases and J shed 3 bases, with 15 bases lying between them. For the CDR3, the DNA is TGTGCCAGTAGTATTAGTAGTAGCGCGGTCTACGAGCAGTACTTC. Translated: CASSISSSAVYEQYF.

The chain employs TRBV12-3 or TRBV12-4 and TRBJ1-2; D is unresolved. This CDR3 has 13 amino acids. V was pared by 3 bases and J by 4 bases, with 9 bases between. CDR3 sequence (DNA): TGTGCCAGCAGTTTCGGAGACACCTATGGCTACACCTTC. Its protein product is CASSFGDTYGYTF.

This clonotype showed up many times. This rearrangement joins TRBV6-5 to TRBJ2-6, with TRBD2 matching 10 bases. Trimming removed 7 bases from V and 1 base from J; junction bases left unmatched: 7. CDR3 length: 17 amino acids. The germline gives CDR1 MNHEY, CDR2 SVGAGI. CDR3 coding DNA: TGTGCCAGCACCCCCGGGACTAGCGTGTCTGGGGCCAACGTCCTGACTTTC. Translated: CASTPGTSVSGANVLTF.

In its sample, this clonotype was seen many times. This rearrangement joins TRBV3-1 to TRBJ2-5; a weak D match, TRBD1 (5 bases). V gave up 7 bases and J gave up 1 base, with 7 bases separating them. This CDR3 is 12 amino acids long. Germline V gene data show CDR1 as LGHDT and CDR2 as YNNKEL (reference sequence). CDR3 protein: CASKRGQETQYF. The CDR3 DNA is TGTGCCAGCAAAAGGGGCCAAGAGACCCAGTACTTC.

The rearrangement joins TRBV29-1 to TRBJ2-3, with 7 bases that match TRBD1. Germline values: CDR1 SQVTM, CDR2 ANQGSEA. The CDR3 is made up of 13 amino acids. DNA of the CDR3: TGCACCGCCGGACAGGTTACCACAGATACGCAGTATTTT. Its protein product is CTAGQVTTDTQYF.

This clonotype showed up many times. V gene TRBV6-4 combines with J gene TRBJ1-2; D is ambiguous. Germline V gene lookup returns CDR1 MRHNA and CDR2 SNTAGT. The CDR3 is 15 amino acids. Trimming cost V 7 bases and J 3 bases, with 18 bases left between them. As DNA, the CDR3 is TGTGCCAGCACCAACCCAGGAGGGCTGGACTATGGCTACACCTTC. It specifies CASTNPGGLDYGYTF.

The chain employs TRBV29-1 and TRBJ2-2; 8 bases match TRBD1. Germline loops: CDR1 SQVTM, CDR2 ANQGSEA. V shed 0 bases and J 5 bases; nucleotides not matched to a gene: 8. The CDR3 has 16 amino acids. The DNA of the CDR3 is TGCAGCGTTGAAGATCCTCGGGACAGGAGAACCGGGGAGCTGTTTTTT. Translated: CSVEDPRDRRTGELFF.

The rearrangement links TRBV5-1 to TRBJ2-7; 10 bases line up with TRBD1. V shed 5 bases and J 5 bases; nucleotides not matched to a gene: 10. CDR1 is SGHRS and CDR2 is YFSETQ in the germline V gene. This CDR3 has 15 residues. The CDR3 is CASRPDPGQGNEQYF. CDR3 sequence (DNA): TGCGCCAGCAGGCCGGATCCGGGACAGGGGAACGAGCAGTACTTC.

This clonotype has only a few counts. The chain uses TRBV7-2 and TRBJ2-1; TRBD2 agrees at 8 bases. The V gene's germline CDR1 is SGHTA and CDR2 FQGNSA. There are 17 residues in the CDR3. After removal of 5 bases from V and 4 bases from J, the junction contained 13 bases not matched to a gene. CDR3 sequence: CASSIYDRGGFYNEQFF. The CDR3 bases are TGTGCCAGCAGCATTTACGATCGCGGGGGGTTTTACAATGAGCAGTTCTTC.

This clonotype was recorded many times. This chain joins TRBV12-3 or TRBV12-4 and TRBJ1-2, with 7 bases lining up with TRBD1. There are 14 residues in the CDR3. V gave up 6 bases and J gave up 7 bases; unmatched junction bases: 11. CDR3 region: CASSYSQGRSGYTF. The DNA of the CDR3 is TGTGCCAGCAGCTATTCACAGGGGCGAAGTGGCTACACCTTC.

This clonotype was recorded at least ten times. The V call is TRBV6-5, the J call TRBJ1-2; 7 bases align to TRBD1. Germline V gives CDR1 MNHEY, CDR2 SVGAGI. This CDR3 is 13 amino acids long. V dropped 10 bases and J dropped 8; count of bases not matched to a gene: 13. This chain's CDR3 is CATGQGVAGGYTF. The CDR3, as DNA: TGTGCCACCGGCCAGGGGGTGGCGGGCGGCTACACCTTC.